This entry describes one TCR beta chain. Antigen unknown. V dropped 8 bases and J dropped 1 base, with 10 bases sitting between them. The CDR3 extends over 13 amino acids. Germline-derived CDR1 and CDR2 are MDHEN and SYDVKM. The data derive from a study of blood T cells in healthy people across ages. The study, taken as a whole, reports: Per million T cells, TCR beta diversity dropped about linearly as age rose.

The authors ran a second PCR of roughly 6 to 11 cycles using a sample-barcoded 5' primer and a J-beta primer mix. The template-switch adaptor was a 5' adaptor with 12 random nucleotides. It tagged each cDNA molecule. MiXCR was run by TCRdb on the 5' RACE reads, yielding one entry per CDR3 protein. Of about 600,000 distinct CDR3 sequences listed, about 45% are singletons. This TCR came from an elderly man in good health. J is TRBJ2-3 and V is TRBV28; the D is unclear. The sample was blood. CDR3 sequence (DNA): TGTGCCAGCGCGAAGTGGGGCACAGATACGCAGTATTTT. Translating it yields CASAKWGTDTQYF.